This TCR beta chain was retrieved from a study of CD8+CD57+ T cells in acquired aplastic anemia. About the research overall: Quantities of DNA derived from sorted CD4+ and CD8+ cells averaged roughly 3 ug.

Regarding the study as a whole: Roughly 27 shared CD8+ CDR3s appeared highly expressed within patients' immunodominant clones. Significance was not reached for CD8+ Simpson's diversity between patients and controls.

On this clonotype itself: Its antigen is not known.

The template used for profiling TCR beta VDJ and CDR3 was genomic DNA. TCRdb passed the reads through MiXCR, listing each CDR3 protein once. The sample has approximately 270,000 distinct CDR3 sequences; 45% to 70% are singletons. The CDR3 totals 16 residues. Per the germline V gene, CDR1 is SNHLY and CDR2 is FYNNEI. V was shortened by 4 bases and J by 1 base, with 15 bases between the two germline ends. Sequenced sample: sorted CD4+, CD8+, or CD8+CD57+ T cells (not recorded which) from PBMCs. This TCR was sampled from a human donor with severe aplastic anemia or a healthy control (not recorded which). This chain uses TRBV2 with TRBJ2-3; D is unresolved. The CDR3 sequence: CASSVLSGRGTDTQYF. Here the CDR3 DNA reads TGTGCCAGCAGTGTTTTGTCGGGTAGAGGCACAGATACGCAGTATTTT.